Following are 29 T cell receptor beta chains from one sample sequenced in a study of cytomegalovirus exposure and HLA in healthy donors. Primers included in the PCR were 60 Vbeta and 13 Jbeta primers. Only in-frame clones appear in the TCRdb table, and some are missing; sequencing was by immunoSEQ multiplex PCR. The data show 60,000 to 80,000 clones, roughly 80% seen once. Sequencing input: PBMCs. All receptors derive from a young woman in good health and CMV-seronegative.

This chain connects TRBV7-9 to TRBJ1-3, with D unclear. V was clipped by 5 bases and J by 3 bases, with 5 bases between them. CDR3 length: 12 amino acids. Germline CDR1 SEHNR, CDR2 FQNEAQ (reference sequence). In DNA form, the CDR3 reads TGTGCCAGCAGCCCCAGTGGAAACACCATATATTTT. This encodes CASSPSGNTIYF.

This chain uses TRBV10-3 with TRBJ2-1; the D gene is possibly TRBD2 (5 bases). Trimming stripped 7 bases from V and 0 bases from J, with 16 bases between. CDR1 and CDR2 from the germline V gene are ENHRY and SYGVKD. The CDR3 sequence is 16 residues long. The CDR3 nucleotides are TGTGCCATCACTGATGGACCGGGGAGCTCCTACAATGAGCAGTTCTTC. It codes for CAITDGPGSSYNEQFF.

The V gene is TRBV11-3, the J gene TRBJ1-3; D is undetermined. Trimming took 4 bases from V and 4 from J, leaving 8 bases between them. The germline V gene has CDR1 SGHNT and CDR2 YENEEA. The CDR3 length is 13 residues. The CDR3 region has the DNA TGTGCCAGCAGCTCAGACGTCGGAAACACCATATATTTT. Translation gives CASSSDVGNTIYF.

The V call is TRBV4-1, the J call TRBJ2-7; TRBD2 agrees at 8 bases. CDR3 length equals 15 residues. V was clipped by 3 bases and J by 2 bases; unmatched bases: 6. Germline CDR1 MGHRA, CDR2 YSYEKL. This chain's CDR3 is CASSQTGGPTYEQYF. The CDR3 DNA sequence: TGCGCCAGCAGCCAGACGGGGGGGCCCACCTACGAGCAGTACTTC.

The gene calls are TRBV10-3 and TRBJ2-1; 9 positions match TRBD2. After removal of 2 bases from V and 3 bases from J, the junction contained 2 bases not matched to a gene. Germline V lookup: CDR1 ENHRY, CDR2 SYGVKD. The CDR3 is 15 residues long. The CDR3 loop reads CAISEELAGYNEQFF. As DNA, the CDR3 is TGTGCCATCAGTGAGGAACTAGCGGGCTACAATGAGCAGTTCTTC.

V gene TRBV6-4 combines with J gene TRBJ1-1; 7 nucleotides align to TRBD1. Looked up from germline, CDR1 is MRHNA and CDR2 is SNTAGT. V shed 7 bases, J shed 0 bases, and the junction held 5 bases outside the gene matches. CDR3 length: 14 residues. The CDR3 here is CASMGQTMNTEAFF. Here the CDR3 DNA reads TGTGCCAGCATGGGACAGACCATGAACACTGAAGCTTTCTTT.

A word on this clone: This CDR3 is also generated by other DNA sequences in the sample. The chain carries TRBV6-5 and TRBJ2-7; D possibly corresponds to TRBD1 (7 bases). Trimming took 4 bases from V and 2 from J, leaving 18 bases between them. CDR3 length equals 16 residues. CDR1 and CDR2 from the germline V gene are MNHEY and SVGAGI. The DNA for the CDR3 is TGTGCCAGCAGTTCGGAGGGACAGACGACCACCTACGAGCAGTACTTC. Protein: CASSSEGQTTTYEQYF.

This chain joins TRBV19 and TRBJ1-2; no clear D. Trimming shortened V by 3 bases and J by 6 bases, and 14 bases separated the two germline ends. Germline values: CDR1 LNHDA, CDR2 SQIVND (reference sequence). This CDR3 comprises 14 residues. CDR3 in DNA: TGTGCCAGTAGTATTACTTTAGCCGCTGATGGCTACACCTTC. This gives the protein CASSITLAADGYTF.

This clone was seen only once. This chain connects TRBV30 to TRBJ1-2; D call uncertain. The length of the CDR3 is 12 residues. V shed 1 base and J shed 1 base, with 4 bases lying between them. Germline V gives CDR1 GTSNPN, CDR2 SVGIG (reference sequence). The CDR3 bases are TGTGCCTGGAGTGCAGTTAACTATGGCTACACCTTC. Protein product: CAWSAVNYGYTF.

This chain links TRBV27 with TRBJ1-6; 8 bases are a match to TRBD1. This CDR3 has 14 residues. V dropped 5 bases and J dropped 10; count of bases not matched to a gene: 7. Germline V gene sequence: CDR1 MNHEY, CDR2 SMNVEV (reference sequence). The CDR3 DNA follows: TGTGCCAGCAGTCCAGGACAGGGAGGGTCACCCCTCCACTTT. This codes for CASSPGQGGSPLHF.

In this sample, this clone turned up a few times. This chain uses TRBV6-5 with TRBJ1-1; D not resolved. V was pared by 0 bases and J by 2 bases, with 10 bases between. The CDR3 covers 15 residues. Germline-derived CDR1 and CDR2 are MNHEY and SVGAGI. The CDR3: CASSYSEVRNTEAFF. For the CDR3, the DNA is TGTGCCAGCAGTTACTCAGAGGTTAGAAACACTGAAGCTTTCTTT.

The V call is TRBV19, the J call TRBJ2-1; the match to TRBD2 covers 11 bases. The CDR3 sequence is 17 residues long. CDR1 is LNHDA and CDR2 is SQIVND in the germline V gene (reference sequence). Trimming removed 1 base from V and 8 bases from J; junction bases left unmatched: 10. The DNA for the CDR3 is TGTGCCAGTAGTATAGCCGGACTAGCGGGTAGGGCGGATGAGCAGTTCTTC. Its translation is CASSIAGLAGRADEQFF.

The chain couples TRBV9 to TRBJ1-3, with a tentative D call TRBD1 (6 bases). The germline V and J ends were trimmed by 4 bases and 0 bases, with 11 bases remaining between them. CDR1 and CDR2 (germline): SGDLS, YYNGEE. The CDR3 loop spans 15 amino acids. CDR3 region: CASSPTGSSGNTIYF. The CDR3 DNA is TGTGCCAGCAGCCCGACAGGAAGCTCTGGAAACACCATATATTTT. The full variable domain, in which reference TRBV9 and TRBJ1-3 provide the parts outside the CDR3, is DSGVTQTPKHLITATGQRVTLRCSPRSGDLSVYWYQQSLDQGLQFLIQYYNGEERAKGNILERFSAQQFPDLHSELNLSSLELGDSALYFCASSPTGSSGNTIYFGEGSWLTVV.

The chain couples TRBV25-1 to TRBJ1-6; perhaps TRBD1 as D (6 bases). The CDR3 totals 15 residues. CDR1 MGHDK and CDR2 SYGVNS come from the germline V gene. V was trimmed by 1 base and J by 6 bases, leaving 10 bases between them. CDR3 region: CASSESRGSNSPLHF. CDR3 sequence (DNA): TGTGCCAGCAGTGAATCAAGGGGGTCTAATTCACCCCTCCACTTT.

The rearrangement links TRBV2 to TRBJ1-5; D gene ambiguous. Trimming removed 4 bases at V and 5 bases at J, with 15 bases between. Germline CDR1 and CDR2: SNHLY and FYNNEI. The CDR3 is made up of 15 amino acids. The CDR3 sequence: CASSAPPSPDQPQHF. In DNA, the CDR3 is TGTGCCAGCAGTGCCCCGCCCTCACCGGATCAGCCCCAGCATTTT. The variable domain in full, with the rest retrieved from reference TRBV2 and TRBJ1-5, is EPEVTQTPSHQVTQMGQEVILRCVPISNHLYFYWYRQILGQKVEFLVSFYNNEISEKSEIFDDQFSVERPDGSNFTLKIRSTKLEDSAMYFCASSAPPSPDQPQHFGDGTRLSIL.

The sample holds a few counts of this clone. The chain is built from TRBV7-6 and TRBJ2-3; 14 bases map to TRBD2. The CDR3 has 16 residues. The junction had 9 bases not matched to a gene; V was cut back by 5 bases and J by 8 bases. Germline V gives CDR1 SGHVS, CDR2 FNYEAQ. CDR3 coding DNA: TGTGCCAGCAGCGAGGGGACTAGCGGGAGTATCATTACGCAGTATTTT. Translating gives CASSEGTSGSIITQYF. The variable domain in full, with the rest retrieved from reference TRBV7-6 and TRBJ2-3, is GAGVSQSPRYKVTKRGQDVALRCDPISGHVSLYWYRQALGQGPEFLTYFNYEAQQDKSGLPNDRFSAERPEGSISTLTIQRTEQRDSAMYRCASSEGTSGSIITQYFGPGTRLTVL.

This clone was seen only once. The genes are TRBV12-5 and TRBJ2-1; 14 bases map to TRBD2. The V and J ends lost 4 bases and 10 bases, in that order; junction bases with no gene match: 6. The CDR3 has 15 residues. Germline CDR1 reads LGHNT; CDR2 reads FRNRAP. As DNA, the CDR3 is TGTGCTAGTGGTTCGACTAGCGGGGGGGCTGGGGAGCAGTTCTTC. Translated, it gives CASGSTSGGAGEQFF. The variable domain in full, completed from reference TRBV12-5 and TRBJ2-1, reads DARVTQTPRHKVTEMGQEVTMRCQPILGHNTVFWYRQTMMQGLELLAYFRNRAPLDDSGMPKDRFSAEMPDATLATLKIQPSEPRDSAVYFCASGSTSGGAGEQFFGPGTRLTVL.

V is TRBV30 and J is TRBJ1-3; D is perhaps TRBD1 (6 bases). Germline V gene data show CDR1 as GTSNPN and CDR2 as SVGIG (reference sequence). The V end was cut by 5 bases, the J end by 0 bases, with 14 bases between. The CDR3 runs to 15 residues. CDR3 region: CAWGGGDSSGNTIYF. CDR3 sequence (DNA): TGTGCCTGGGGGGGCGGCGACAGCTCTGGAAACACCATATATTTT.

The chain uses TRBV4-3 and TRBJ2-3, with 8 bases lining up with TRBD2. Trimming at V came to 1 base and at J to 2 bases, leaving 8 bases not matched to a gene. The CDR3 sequence is 17 residues long. CDR1 LGHNA and CDR2 YSLEER come from the germline V gene. The CDR3 loop reads CASSQGMIAGLTDTQYF. The CDR3 DNA follows: TGCGCCAGCAGCCAAGGGATGATAGCGGGGCTCACAGATACGCAGTATTTT.

This chain connects TRBV14 to TRBJ2-1; 9 bases agree with TRBD1. Germline CDR1 reads SGHDN; CDR2 reads FVKESK. J gave up 14 bases and V 4 bases, and 18 bases lay outside the gene matches. This CDR3 is 16 amino acids long. The CDR3 region has the DNA TGTGCCAGCAGCCCGTCTCCCGGGACAGGGACCGTGGGGAAGTTCTTC. The encoded protein is CASSPSPGTGTVGKFF.

The rearrangement uses TRBV19 and TRBJ2-3, with TRBD2 matching over 10 bases. V lost 3 bases, J lost 1 base, and 4 bases stayed unmatched. Germline CDR1 and CDR2: LNHDA and SQIVND (reference sequence). This CDR3 region has 16 residues. CDR3 in DNA: TGTGCCAGTAGTATTCTAGCGGGAGTGGGCACAGATACGCAGTATTTT. Protein product: CASSILAGVGTDTQYF.

The chain couples TRBV14 to TRBJ1-1, with 7 bases lining up with TRBD1. CDR1 and CDR2 (germline): SGHDN, FVKESK. V lost 0 bases to trimming and J lost 7 bases; unmatched junction nucleotides: 5. The CDR3 runs to 14 residues. CDR3: CASSQDQGGGEAFF. The CDR3 DNA sequence: TGTGCCAGCAGCCAAGATCAAGGGGGCGGTGAAGCTTTCTTT.

The J gene is TRBJ1-1, the V gene TRBV20-1; D is uncertain. With 1 base removed from V and 7 bases from J, the gap between germline ends came to 7 bases. The length of the CDR3 is 11 residues. From germline, CDR1 is DFQATT and CDR2 SNEGSKA (reference sequence). The CDR3: CSARGDYEAFF. As DNA, the CDR3 is TGCAGTGCTAGAGGAGATTATGAAGCTTTCTTT.

The chain carries TRBV9 and TRBJ2-5; tentative D call: TRBD2 (6 bases). The V and J ends lost 3 bases and 1 base respectively, with 10 bases between them. There are 14 residues in the CDR3. The germline CDR1 and CDR2 sequences are SGDLS and YYNGEE. The CDR3 sequence: CASSASSVQETQYF. CDR3 in DNA: TGTGCCAGCAGCGCCTCTAGCGTCCAAGAGACCCAGTACTTC. Drawing the rest from reference TRBV9 and TRBJ2-5, the complete variable domain is DSGVTQTPKHLITATGQRVTLRCSPRSGDLSVYWYQQSLDQGLQFLIQYYNGEERAKGNILERFSAQQFPDLHSELNLSSLELGDSALYFCASSASSVQETQYFGPGTRLLVL.

The chain carries TRBV19 and TRBJ2-7; 7 bases match TRBD1. V dropped 6 bases and J dropped 2; count of bases not matched to a gene: 7. Germline V gives CDR1 LNHDA, CDR2 SQIVND (reference sequence). The CDR3 is 14 residues long. CDR3 residues: CASRDPGQTYEQYF. Here the CDR3 DNA reads TGTGCCAGTAGGGATCCGGGACAGACCTACGAGCAGTACTTC.

This clone was seen only once. The V and J genes are TRBV5-1 and TRBJ1-2; D is unclear. V dropped 0 bases and J dropped 3 bases, with 9 bases sitting between them. Germline V gene sequence: CDR1 SGHRS, CDR2 YFSETQ. This CDR3 comprises 14 residues. Written as DNA, the CDR3 is TGCGCCAGCAGCTTGGTGTCAGAACACTATGGCTACACCTTC. It is translated as CASSLVSEHYGYTF.

The rearrangement joins TRBV7-2 to TRBJ1-2; 7 bases are a match to TRBD1. The CDR3 runs 17 residues. J gave up 3 bases and V 5 bases, and 15 bases lay outside the gene matches. CDR1 is SGHTA, CDR2 FQGNSA, per germline. The CDR3 reads CASSPIISGTGDYGYTF. CDR3 DNA sequence: TGTGCCAGCAGCCCTATAATCTCCGGCACAGGGGACTATGGCTACACCTTC.

The chain links TRBV9 to TRBJ1-2; a possible D gene is TRBD1 (6 bases). Per germline, CDR1 SGDLS and CDR2 YYNGEE. The V gene lost 4 bases and the J gene lost 6 bases, with 22 bases spanning the gap. This CDR3 comprises 16 residues. CDR3 sequence reads: CASSPGTPAQGNGYTF. The CDR3 bases are TGTGCCAGCAGCCCCGGGACCCCCGCACAGGGAAATGGCTACACCTTC.

This clone appeared a few times. The chain uses TRBV5-1 and TRBJ1-4; TRBD1 agrees at 8 bases. Germline CDR1 reads SGHRS; CDR2 reads YFSETQ. The CDR3 totals 15 residues. The J segment lost 4 bases and the V segment lost 5 bases, leaving 7 bases of the junction unmatched. In DNA form, the CDR3 reads TGCGCCAGCAGGTCGGGACAGGAGTTTAATGAAAAACTGTTTTTT. Translation gives CASRSGQEFNEKLFF.